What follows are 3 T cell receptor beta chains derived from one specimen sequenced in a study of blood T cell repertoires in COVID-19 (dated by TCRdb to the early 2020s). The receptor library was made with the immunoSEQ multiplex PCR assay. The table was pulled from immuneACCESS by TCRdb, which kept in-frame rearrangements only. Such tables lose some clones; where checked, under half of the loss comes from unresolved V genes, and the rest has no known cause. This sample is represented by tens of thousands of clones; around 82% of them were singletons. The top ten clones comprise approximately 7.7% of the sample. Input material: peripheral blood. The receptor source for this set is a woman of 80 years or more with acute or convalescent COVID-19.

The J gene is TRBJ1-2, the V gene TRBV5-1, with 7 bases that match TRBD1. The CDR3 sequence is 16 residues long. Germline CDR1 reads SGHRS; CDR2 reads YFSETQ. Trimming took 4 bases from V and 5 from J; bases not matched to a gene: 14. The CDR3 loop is CASSQSTRDSGYGYTF. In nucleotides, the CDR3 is TGCGCCAGCAGCCAGTCGACCCGGGACAGTGGGTATGGCTACACCTTC.

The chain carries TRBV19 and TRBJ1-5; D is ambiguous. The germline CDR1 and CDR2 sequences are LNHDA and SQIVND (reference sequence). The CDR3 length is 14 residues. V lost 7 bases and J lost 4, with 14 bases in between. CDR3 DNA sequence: TGTGCCAGTACCTCGGAGCGGGTTAATCAGCCCCAGCATTTT. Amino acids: CASTSERVNQPQHF.

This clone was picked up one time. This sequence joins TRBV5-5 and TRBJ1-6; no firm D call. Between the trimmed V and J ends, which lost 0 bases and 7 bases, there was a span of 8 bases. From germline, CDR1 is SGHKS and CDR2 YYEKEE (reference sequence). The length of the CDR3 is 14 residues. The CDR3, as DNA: TGTGCCAGCAGCTTGGCCCTAAGAAATTCACCCCTCCACTTT. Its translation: CASSLALRNSPLHF. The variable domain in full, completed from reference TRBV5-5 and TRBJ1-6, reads DAGVTQSPTHLIKTRGQQVTLRCSPISGHKSVSWYQQVLGQGPQFIFQYYEKEERGRGNFPDRFSARQFPNYSSELNVNALLLGDSALYLCASSLALRNSPLHFGNGTRLTVT.